The 14 T cell receptor beta chains in this list originate from one sample, sequenced in a study of T cell clonotyping in hematopoietic cell transplantation. Sequenced by immunoSEQ multiplex PCR; TCRdb stores in-frame clones only, minus some. In the table there are hundreds of clones, roughly 62% of which are singletons. This sample comprised peripheral blood mononuclear cells, obtained 30 days after allogeneic stem cell transplant. The receptor set was obtained from a male patient between 60 and 69 years old who had an allogeneic stem cell transplant, so the T cells may come from the graft donor. Some clones in this sample may be carry-over from other donors' samples.

This clone was found once. The rearrangement links TRBV7-3 to TRBJ2-5; tentative D call: TRBD1 (6 bases). The CDR3 is 16 amino acids. The germline V and J ends were trimmed by 1 base and 5 bases, with 17 bases remaining between them. The germline V gene has CDR1 SGHTA and CDR2 FQGTGA. As DNA, the CDR3 is TGTGCCAGCAGCTTAAACCCCGCCAGGGGCGGGGAGACCCAGTACTTC. Its protein is CASSLNPARGGETQYF.

This clone was detected only a few times. The chain links TRBV5-5 to TRBJ1-5; D is perhaps TRBD1 (5 bases). Germline V gives CDR1 SGHKS, CDR2 YYEKEE (reference sequence). V lost 3 bases and J lost 6, with 13 bases in between. This CDR3 is built from 14 residues. The CDR3 reads CASSSGRGIQPQHF. In nucleotides, the CDR3 is TGTGCCAGCAGCTCCGGTCGGGGGATTCAGCCCCAGCATTTT.

This chain uses TRBV4-1 with TRBJ1-1; TRBD1 agrees at 10 bases. J was trimmed by 1 base and V by 4 bases; bases with no gene match: 3. The V gene's germline CDR1 is MGHRA and CDR2 YSYEKL. The CDR3 runs 15 residues. CDR3 region: CASSRRQGANTEAFF. CDR3 DNA sequence: TGCGCCAGCAGCCGCAGACAGGGGGCGAACACTGAAGCTTTCTTT.

This clone has just a few counts. CDR3 nucleotides: TGTGCCAGCAGCATAGGGGCCGGAGAAAAACTGTTTTTT. Translation gives CASSIGAGEKLFF. This chain connects TRBV7-6 to TRBJ1-4, with D maybe TRBD1 (5 bases). V shed 5 bases and J shed 8 bases, with 12 bases lying between them. Germline CDR1 and CDR2: SGHVS and FNYEAQ. The CDR3 length is 13 residues.

V is TRBV7-9 and J is TRBJ2-3; D gene unclear. V was trimmed by 2 bases and J by 4 bases, leaving 7 bases between them. Germline CDR1 reads SEHNR; CDR2 reads FQNEAQ (reference sequence). This CDR3 has 13 residues. The CDR3 region is CASSLTSADTQYF. The CDR3 DNA reads as TGTGCCAGCAGCTTAACTTCCGCAGATACGCAGTATTTT.

This clone was seen only a few times. The chain carries TRBV7-8 and TRBJ2-3, with 9 bases fitting TRBD2. The CDR3 loop spans 15 amino acids. The V and J ends lost 6 bases and 1 base, in that order; junction bases with no gene match: 5. Germline lookup yields CDR1 SGHVS and CDR2 FQNEAQ. CDR3 amino acids: CASRPSSGGTDTQYF. For the CDR3, the DNA is TGTGCCAGCAGGCCCTCTAGCGGGGGCACAGATACGCAGTATTTT.

This clone has only a few counts. The chain couples TRBV2 to TRBJ2-2, with D perhaps matching TRBD1 (6 bases). Trimming left V 6 bases short and J 4 bases short, with 9 bases between. From germline, CDR1 is SNHLY and CDR2 FYNNEI. The CDR3 contains 13 residues. The CDR3 spells CASRQGGTGELFF. The CDR3 nucleotides read TGTGCCAGCAGACAGGGCGGCACCGGGGAGCTGTTTTTT.

This clone counts as large (0.1 to 1%). The rearrangement joins TRBV2 to TRBJ2-7; D may be TRBD1 or TRBD2 (5 bases each). The germline V gene has CDR1 SNHLY and CDR2 FYNNEI. The V gene lost 4 bases and the J gene lost 6 bases, with 19 bases spanning the gap. The CDR3 consists of 15 residues. The CDR3 sequence: CASSGGESGLFEQYF. CDR3 bases: TGTGCCAGCAGTGGGGGCGAATCGGGATTGTTCGAGCAGTACTTC. The full variable domain, in which reference TRBV2 and TRBJ2-7 provide the parts outside the CDR3, is EPEVTQTPSHQVTQMGQEVILRCVPISNHLYFYWYRQILGQKVEFLVSFYNNEISEKSEIFDDQFSVERPDGSNFTLKIRSTKLEDSAMYFCASSGGESGLFEQYFGPGTRLTVT.

The genes are TRBV5-1 and TRBJ2-7, with TRBD1 as a possible D gene (6 bases). The germline V and J ends were trimmed by 2 bases and 6 bases, with 12 bases remaining between them. The CDR3 consists of 13 residues. In germline, CDR1 is SGHRS, CDR2 YFSETQ. CDR3 nucleotide sequence: TGCGCCAGCAGCTTCACAGGGTTTGTCGAGCAGTACTTC. It specifies CASSFTGFVEQYF.

This clone ranks as large (0.1 to 1%). This chain joins TRBV5-1 and TRBJ1-1; possibly TRBD1 for D (5 bases). The germline CDR1 and CDR2 sequences are SGHRS and YFSETQ. CDR3 length: 15 residues. Trimming cost V 4 bases and J 0 bases, with 13 bases left between them. The CDR3: CASSVQGPLNTEAFF. The CDR3 DNA reads TGCGCCAGCAGCGTCCAGGGCCCACTGAACACTGAAGCTTTCTTT.

This clone came up a few times. The chain combines TRBV6-5 with TRBJ2-7; D call uncertain. The CDR3 extends over 14 amino acids. V lost 2 bases, J lost 1 base, and 9 bases lay in between. CDR1 MNHEY and CDR2 SVGAGI come from the germline V gene. The DNA for the CDR3 is TGTGCCAGCAGTTACGGTTACAGTTCCTACGAGCAGTACTTC. Its protein product is CASSYGYSSYEQYF.

Sample share makes this clone large. V and J are TRBV29-1 and TRBJ1-1; D is undetermined. V gave up 6 bases and J gave up 1 base, with 12 bases separating them. CDR1 is SQVTM and CDR2 is ANQGSEA in the germline V gene. The CDR3 loop spans 13 amino acids. CDR3 protein: CSVRGRTNTEAFF. The CDR3 DNA sequence: TGCAGCGTCCGTGGGAGGACGAACACTGAAGCTTTCTTT.

The CDR3 sequence: CASSIGQEIVYEQYF. The CDR3 bases are TGTGCCAGCAGCATAGGACAGGAAATTGTTTACGAGCAGTACTTC. This rearrangement joins TRBV5-6 to TRBJ2-7, with 7 positions matching TRBD1. V was clipped by 4 bases and J by 4 bases; unmatched bases: 11. Germline loops: CDR1 SGHDT, CDR2 YYEEEE. The CDR3 contains 15 residues.

In its sample, this clone was seen a few times. The V and J genes are TRBV2 and TRBJ2-5; D tentatively fits TRBD1 or TRBD2 (5 bases each). V dropped 6 bases and J dropped 5 bases, with 16 bases sitting between them. The CDR3 runs 14 residues. Germline CDR1 SNHLY, CDR2 FYNNEI. This CDR3 is CASSDTGWEETQYF. CDR3 bases: TGTGCCAGCAGCGATACAGGTTGGGAGGAGACCCAGTACTTC.